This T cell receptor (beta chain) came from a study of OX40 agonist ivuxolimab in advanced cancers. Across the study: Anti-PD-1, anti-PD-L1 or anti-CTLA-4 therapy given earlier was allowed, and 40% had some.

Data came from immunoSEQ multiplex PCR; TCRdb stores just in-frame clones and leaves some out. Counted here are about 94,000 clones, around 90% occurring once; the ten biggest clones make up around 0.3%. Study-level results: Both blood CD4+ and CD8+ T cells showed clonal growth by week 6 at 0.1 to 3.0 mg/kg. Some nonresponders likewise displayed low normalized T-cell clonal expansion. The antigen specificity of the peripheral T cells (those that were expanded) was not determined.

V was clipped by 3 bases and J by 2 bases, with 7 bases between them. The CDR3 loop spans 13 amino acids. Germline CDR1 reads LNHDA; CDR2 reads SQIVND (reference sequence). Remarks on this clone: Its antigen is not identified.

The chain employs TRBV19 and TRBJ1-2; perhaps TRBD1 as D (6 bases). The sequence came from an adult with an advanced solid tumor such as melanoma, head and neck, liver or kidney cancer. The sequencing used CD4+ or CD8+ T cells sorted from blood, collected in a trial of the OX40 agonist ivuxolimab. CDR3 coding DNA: TGTGCCAGTAGTATTGACAGGAACTATGGCTACACCTTC. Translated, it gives CASSIDRNYGYTF.